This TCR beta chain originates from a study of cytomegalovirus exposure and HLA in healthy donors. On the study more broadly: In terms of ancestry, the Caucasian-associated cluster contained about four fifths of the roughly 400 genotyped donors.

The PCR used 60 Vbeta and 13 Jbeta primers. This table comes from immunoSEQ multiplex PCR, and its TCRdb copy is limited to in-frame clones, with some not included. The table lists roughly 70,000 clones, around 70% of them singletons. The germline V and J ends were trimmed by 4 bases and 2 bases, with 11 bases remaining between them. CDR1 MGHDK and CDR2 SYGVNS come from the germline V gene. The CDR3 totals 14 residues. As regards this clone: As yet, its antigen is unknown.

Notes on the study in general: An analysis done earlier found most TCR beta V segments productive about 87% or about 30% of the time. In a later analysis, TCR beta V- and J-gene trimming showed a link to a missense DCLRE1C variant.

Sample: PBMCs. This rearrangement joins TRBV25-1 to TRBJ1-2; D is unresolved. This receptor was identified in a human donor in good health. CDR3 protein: CASSGVEVNYGYTF. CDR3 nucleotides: TGTGCCAGCAGTGGAGTAGAGGTGAACTATGGCTACACCTTC.